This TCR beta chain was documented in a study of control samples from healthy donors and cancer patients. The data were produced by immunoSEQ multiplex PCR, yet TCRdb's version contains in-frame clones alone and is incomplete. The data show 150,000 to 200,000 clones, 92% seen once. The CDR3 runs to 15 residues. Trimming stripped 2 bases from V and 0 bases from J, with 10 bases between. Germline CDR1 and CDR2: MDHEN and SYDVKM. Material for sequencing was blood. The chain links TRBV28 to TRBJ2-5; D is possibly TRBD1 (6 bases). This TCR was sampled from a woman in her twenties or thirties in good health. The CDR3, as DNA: TGTGCCAGCAGTTTAACAGGGAAGTACCAAGAGACCCAGTACTTC. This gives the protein CASSLTGKYQETQYF.